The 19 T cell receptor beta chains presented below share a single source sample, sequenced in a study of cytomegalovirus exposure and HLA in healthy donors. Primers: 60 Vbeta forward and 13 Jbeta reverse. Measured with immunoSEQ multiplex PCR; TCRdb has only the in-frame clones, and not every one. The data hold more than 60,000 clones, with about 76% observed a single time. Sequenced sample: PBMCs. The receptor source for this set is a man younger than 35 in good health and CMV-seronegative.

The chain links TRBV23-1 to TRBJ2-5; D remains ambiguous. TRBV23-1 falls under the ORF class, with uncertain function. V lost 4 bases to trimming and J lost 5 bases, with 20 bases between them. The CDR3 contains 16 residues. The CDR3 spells CASSPNSFVSEETQYF. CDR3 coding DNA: TGCGCCAGCAGTCCCAATTCATTTGTAAGTGAGGAGACCCAGTACTTC.

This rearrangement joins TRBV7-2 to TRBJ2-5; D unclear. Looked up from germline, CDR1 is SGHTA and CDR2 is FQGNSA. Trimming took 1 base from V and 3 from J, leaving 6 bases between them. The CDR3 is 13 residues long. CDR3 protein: CASSLVTEETQYF. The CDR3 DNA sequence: TGTGCCAGCAGCTTAGTTACAGAAGAGACCCAGTACTTC.

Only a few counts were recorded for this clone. The CDR3, as DNA: TGTGCCAGCGGGAGCTCCGGGGAGCTGTTTTTT. Protein: CASGSSGELFF. This chain joins TRBV6-1 and TRBJ2-2, with a weak D call TRBD2 (5 bases). The V gene's germline CDR1 is MNHNS and CDR2 SASEGT. This CDR3 region has 11 residues. Trimming removed 8 bases from V and 6 bases from J, with 7 bases in between.

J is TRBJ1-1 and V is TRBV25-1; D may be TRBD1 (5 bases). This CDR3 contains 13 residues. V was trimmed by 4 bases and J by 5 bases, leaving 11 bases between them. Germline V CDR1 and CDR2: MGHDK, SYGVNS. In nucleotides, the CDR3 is TGTGCCAGCAGTGTGGCGGGGGGTACTGAAGCTTTCTTT. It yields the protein CASSVAGGTEAFF.

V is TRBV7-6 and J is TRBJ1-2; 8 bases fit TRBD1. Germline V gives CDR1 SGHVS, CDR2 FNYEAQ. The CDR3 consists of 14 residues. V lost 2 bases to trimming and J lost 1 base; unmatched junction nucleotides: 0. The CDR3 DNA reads TGTGCCAGCAGCTTAACAGGGGGTAACTATGGCTACACCTTC. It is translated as CASSLTGGNYGYTF.

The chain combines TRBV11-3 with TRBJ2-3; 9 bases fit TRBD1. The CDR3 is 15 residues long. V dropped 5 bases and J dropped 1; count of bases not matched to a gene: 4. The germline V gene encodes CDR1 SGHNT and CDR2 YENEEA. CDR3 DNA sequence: TGTGCCAGCAGCGATCGGACAGGGGGCACAGATACGCAGTATTTT. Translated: CASSDRTGGTDTQYF.

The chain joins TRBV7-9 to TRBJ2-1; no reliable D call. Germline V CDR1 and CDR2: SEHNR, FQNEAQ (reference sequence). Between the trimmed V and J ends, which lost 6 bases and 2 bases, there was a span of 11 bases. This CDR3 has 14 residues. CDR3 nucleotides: TGTGCCAGCAGTCCCACAGAGACCTACAATGAGCAGTTCTTC. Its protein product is CASSPTETYNEQFF.

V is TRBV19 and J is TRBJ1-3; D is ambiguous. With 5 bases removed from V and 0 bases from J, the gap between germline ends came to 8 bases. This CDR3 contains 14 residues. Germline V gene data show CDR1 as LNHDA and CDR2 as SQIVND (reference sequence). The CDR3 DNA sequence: TGTGCCAGTAGTCCGGAGAGCTCTGGAAACACCATATATTTT. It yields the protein CASSPESSGNTIYF.

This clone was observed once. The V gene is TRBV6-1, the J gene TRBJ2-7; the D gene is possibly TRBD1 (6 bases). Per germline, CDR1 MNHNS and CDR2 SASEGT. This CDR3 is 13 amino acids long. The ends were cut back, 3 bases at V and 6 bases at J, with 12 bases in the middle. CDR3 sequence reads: CASSERARGEQYV. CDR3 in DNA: TGTGCCAGCAGTGAGAGGGCCAGGGGCGAGCAGTACGTC.

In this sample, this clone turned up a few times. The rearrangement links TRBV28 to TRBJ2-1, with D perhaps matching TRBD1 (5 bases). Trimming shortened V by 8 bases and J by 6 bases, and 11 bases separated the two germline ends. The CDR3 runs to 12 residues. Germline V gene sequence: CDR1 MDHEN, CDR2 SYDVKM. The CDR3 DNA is TGTGCCAGCCTTGGAGACAGCAATGAGCAGTTCTTC. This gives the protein CASLGDSNEQFF.

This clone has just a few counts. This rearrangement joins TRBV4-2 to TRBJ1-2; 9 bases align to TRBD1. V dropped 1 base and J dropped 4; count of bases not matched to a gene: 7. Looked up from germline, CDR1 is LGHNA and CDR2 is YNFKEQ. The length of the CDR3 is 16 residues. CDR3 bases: TGTGCCAGCAGCCAAGGGAATCGGGACAGGGTCTATGGCTACACCTTC. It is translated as CASSQGNRDRVYGYTF.

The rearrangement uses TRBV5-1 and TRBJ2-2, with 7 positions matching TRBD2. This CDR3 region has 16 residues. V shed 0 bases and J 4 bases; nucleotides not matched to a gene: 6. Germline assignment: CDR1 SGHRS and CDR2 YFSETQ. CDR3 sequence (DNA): TGCGCCAGCAGCTTGGCTGGGACTACAGGCACCGGGGAGCTGTTTTTT. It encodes CASSLAGTTGTGELFF.

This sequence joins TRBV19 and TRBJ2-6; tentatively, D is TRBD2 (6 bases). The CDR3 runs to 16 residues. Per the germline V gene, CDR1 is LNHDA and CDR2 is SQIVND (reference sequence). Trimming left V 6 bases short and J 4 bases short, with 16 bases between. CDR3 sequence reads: CASRSRREPGANVLTF. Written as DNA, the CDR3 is TGTGCCAGTAGATCTAGGAGGGAACCCGGGGCCAACGTCCTGACTTTC.

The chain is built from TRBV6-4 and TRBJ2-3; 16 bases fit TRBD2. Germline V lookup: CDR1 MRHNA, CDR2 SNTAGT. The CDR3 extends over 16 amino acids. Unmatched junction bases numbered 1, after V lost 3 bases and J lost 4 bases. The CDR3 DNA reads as TGTGCCAGCAGTGAGGGGACTAGCGGGGGGGCAGATACGCAGTATTTT. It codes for CASSEGTSGGADTQYF.

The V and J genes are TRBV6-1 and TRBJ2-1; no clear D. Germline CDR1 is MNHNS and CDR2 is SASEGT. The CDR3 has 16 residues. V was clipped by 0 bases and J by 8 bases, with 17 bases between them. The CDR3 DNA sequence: TGTGCCAGCAGTGAAGCAAGAGGCAGTACATGGGATGAGCAGTTCTTC. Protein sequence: CASSEARGSTWDEQFF.

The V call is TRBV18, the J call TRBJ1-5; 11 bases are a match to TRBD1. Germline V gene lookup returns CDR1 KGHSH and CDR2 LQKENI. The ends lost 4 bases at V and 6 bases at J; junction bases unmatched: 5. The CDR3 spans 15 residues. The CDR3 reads CASSLGTGGGQPQHF. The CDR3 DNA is TGTGCCAGCTCACTTGGGACAGGGGGTGGTCAGCCCCAGCATTTT.

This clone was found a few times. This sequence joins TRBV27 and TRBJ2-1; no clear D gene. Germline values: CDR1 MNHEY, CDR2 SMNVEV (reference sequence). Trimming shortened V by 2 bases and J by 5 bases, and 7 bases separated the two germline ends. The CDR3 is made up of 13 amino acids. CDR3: CASSLPPDNEQFF. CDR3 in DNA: TGTGCCAGCAGTTTACCCCCCGACAATGAGCAGTTCTTC.

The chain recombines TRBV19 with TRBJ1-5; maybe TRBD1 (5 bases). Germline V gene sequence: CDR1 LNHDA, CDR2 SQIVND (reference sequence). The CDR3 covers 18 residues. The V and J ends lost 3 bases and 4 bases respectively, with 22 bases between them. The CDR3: CASSIRPRDSIRNQPQHF. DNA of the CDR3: TGTGCCAGTAGTATCCGACCCAGGGACTCCATACGGAATCAGCCCCAGCATTTT.

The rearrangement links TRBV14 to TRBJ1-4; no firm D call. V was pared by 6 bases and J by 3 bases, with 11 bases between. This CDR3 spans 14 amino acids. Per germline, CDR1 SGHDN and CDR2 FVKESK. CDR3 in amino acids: CASSHVGSNEKLFF. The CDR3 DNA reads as TGTGCCAGCAGTCACGTGGGCTCTAATGAAAAACTGTTTTTT.